This T cell receptor beta chain was recovered during a study of blood T cell repertoires in COVID-19. Whole-study context: Samples representing acute and convalescent COVID-19 were sourced from the United States, Italy and Spain. PBMCs, B-cell-depleted T cells, or T cells were the source of the cDNA or gDNA that made up the material.

In the source study's methods: Scientists estimated how many nucleated cells there were by amplifying reference gene primers. This table comes from immunoSEQ multiplex PCR, and its TCRdb copy is limited to in-frame clones, with some not included. Clone size and V and J calls were adopted from that table, with D and trimming inferred from the DNA. The sample holds about 140,000 clones; roughly 82% are singletons and the top ten take 10% to 15%. The germline gives CDR1 MDHEN, CDR2 SYDVKM. The ends were cut back, 5 bases at V and 7 bases at J, with 14 bases in the middle. CDR3 size: 14 residues. The clonotype originates from an elderly man with acute or convalescent COVID-19. The sample consisted of peripheral blood. The chain recombines TRBV28 with TRBJ2-2; D ambiguous. CDR3 in DNA: TGTGCCAGCAGTCCTGCTAGTATCAACGGGGAGCTGTTTTTT. Its translation: CASSPASINGELFF.